This T cell receptor beta chain was found in a study of cytomegalovirus exposure and HLA in healthy donors. CDR1 is SNHLY and CDR2 is FYNNEI in the germline V gene. This CDR3 is 16 amino acids long. The V end lost 8 bases, the J end lost 0 bases, and 17 bases lay between the germline ends. Only in-frame clones appear in the TCRdb table, and some are missing; sequencing was by immunoSEQ multiplex PCR. The sample records about 110,000 clones, around 95% being singletons. What was sequenced was PBMCs. This TCR came from a woman under 30 in good health and CMV-seronegative. This chain joins TRBV2 and TRBJ1-3; no definite D call. This CDR3 reads CASLGMRESSGNTIYF. The CDR3 DNA sequence: TGTGCCAGCTTAGGTATGAGGGAAAGCTCTGGAAACACCATATATTTT.